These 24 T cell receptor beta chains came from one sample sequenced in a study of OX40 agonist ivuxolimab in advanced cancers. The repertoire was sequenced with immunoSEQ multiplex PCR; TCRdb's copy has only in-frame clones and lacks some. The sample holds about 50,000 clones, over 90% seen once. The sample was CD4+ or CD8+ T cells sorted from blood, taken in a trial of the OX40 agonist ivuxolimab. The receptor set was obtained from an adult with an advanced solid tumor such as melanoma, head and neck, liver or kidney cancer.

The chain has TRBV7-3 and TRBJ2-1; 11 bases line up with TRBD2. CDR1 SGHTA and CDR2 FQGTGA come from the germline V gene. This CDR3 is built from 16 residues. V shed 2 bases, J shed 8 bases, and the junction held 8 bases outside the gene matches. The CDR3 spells CASSLWASGRPDEQFF. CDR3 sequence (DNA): TGTGCCAGCAGCTTATGGGCTAGCGGGAGGCCGGATGAGCAGTTCTTC. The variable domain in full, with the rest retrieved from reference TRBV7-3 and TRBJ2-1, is GAGVSQTPSNKVTEKGKYVELRCDPISGHTALYWYRQSLGQGPEFLIYFQGTGAADDSGLPNDRFFAVRPEGSVSTLKIQRTERGDSAVYLCASSLWASGRPDEQFFGPGTRLTVL.

The CDR3 DNA is TGTGCCAGCAGCGTTAGGGACGGAGGCGCTGAAGCTTTCTTT. Its translation: CASSVRDGGAEAFF. The chain employs TRBV9 and TRBJ1-1; tentatively, D is TRBD1 (5 bases). The V end was cut by 2 bases, the J end by 6 bases, with 14 bases between. Germline values: CDR1 SGDLS, CDR2 YYNGEE. The CDR3 loop spans 14 amino acids.

The CDR3 DNA follows: TGTGCCAGCAGCTTGGCGTTAATTACGGATAGCTCCTACAATGAGCAGTTCTTC. Translating gives CASSLALITDSSYNEQFF. The chain carries TRBV5-4 and TRBJ2-1; D is undetermined. This CDR3 is 18 amino acids long. Looked up from germline, CDR1 is SGHNT and CDR2 is YYREEE (reference sequence). The ends were cut back, 0 bases at V and 0 bases at J, with 16 bases in the middle.

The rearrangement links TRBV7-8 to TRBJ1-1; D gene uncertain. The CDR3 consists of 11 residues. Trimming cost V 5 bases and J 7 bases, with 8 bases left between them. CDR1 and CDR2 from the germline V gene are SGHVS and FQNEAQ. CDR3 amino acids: CASSHKNEAFF. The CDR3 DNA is TGTGCCAGCAGCCATAAGAATGAAGCTTTCTTT.

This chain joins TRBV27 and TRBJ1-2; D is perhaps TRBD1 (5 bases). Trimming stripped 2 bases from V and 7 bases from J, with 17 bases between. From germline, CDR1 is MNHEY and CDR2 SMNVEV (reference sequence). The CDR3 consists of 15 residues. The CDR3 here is CASSLKLREGSGYTF. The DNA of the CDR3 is TGTGCCAGCAGTTTAAAGCTCAGGGAGGGCAGTGGCTACACCTTC.

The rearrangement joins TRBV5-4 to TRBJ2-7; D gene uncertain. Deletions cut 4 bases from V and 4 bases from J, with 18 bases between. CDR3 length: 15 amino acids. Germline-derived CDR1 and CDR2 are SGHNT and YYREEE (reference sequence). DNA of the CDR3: TGTGCCAGCAGCCGCGCCGGGCGTCGTGGATACGAGCAGTACTTC. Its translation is CASSRAGRRGYEQYF.

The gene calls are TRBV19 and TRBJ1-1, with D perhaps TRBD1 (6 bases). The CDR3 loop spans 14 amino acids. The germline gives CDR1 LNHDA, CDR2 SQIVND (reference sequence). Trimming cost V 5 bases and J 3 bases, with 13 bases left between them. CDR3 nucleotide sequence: TGTGCCAGTAGTGTAGGAGGACAGTACACTGAAGCTTTCTTT. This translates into CASSVGGQYTEAFF. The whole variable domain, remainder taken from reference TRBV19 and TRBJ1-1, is DGGITQSPKYLFRKEGQNVTLSCEQNLNHDAMYWYRQDPGQGLRLIYYSQIVNDFQKGDIAEGYSVSREKKESFPLTVTSAQKNPTAFYLCASSVGGQYTEAFFGQGTRLTVV.

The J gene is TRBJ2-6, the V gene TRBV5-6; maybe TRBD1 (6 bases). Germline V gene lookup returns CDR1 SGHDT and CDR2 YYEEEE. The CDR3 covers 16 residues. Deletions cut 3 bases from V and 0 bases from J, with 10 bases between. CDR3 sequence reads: CASSSQGRSGANVLTF. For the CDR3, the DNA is TGTGCCAGCAGCTCCCAGGGGCGCTCTGGGGCCAACGTCCTGACTTTC.

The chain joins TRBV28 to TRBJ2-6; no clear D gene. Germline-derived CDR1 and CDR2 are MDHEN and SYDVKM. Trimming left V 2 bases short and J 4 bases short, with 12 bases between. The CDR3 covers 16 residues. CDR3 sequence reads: CASSLLRATGANVLTF. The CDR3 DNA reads TGTGCCAGCAGTTTACTACGGGCCACCGGGGCCAACGTCCTGACTTTC.

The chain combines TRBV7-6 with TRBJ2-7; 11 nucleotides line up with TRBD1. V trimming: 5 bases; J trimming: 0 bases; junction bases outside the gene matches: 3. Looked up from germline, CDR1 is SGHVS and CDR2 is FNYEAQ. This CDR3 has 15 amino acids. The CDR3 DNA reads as TGTGCCAGCAGCCTTGGGACAGGGGGCTCCTACGAGCAGTACTTC. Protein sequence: CASSLGTGGSYEQYF.

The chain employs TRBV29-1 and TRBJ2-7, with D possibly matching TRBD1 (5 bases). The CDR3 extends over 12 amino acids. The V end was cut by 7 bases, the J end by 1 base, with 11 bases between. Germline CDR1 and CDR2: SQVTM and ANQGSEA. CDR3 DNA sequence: TGCAGCGGGGGCGGCACTTCCTACGAGCAGTACTTC. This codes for CSGGGTSYEQYF.

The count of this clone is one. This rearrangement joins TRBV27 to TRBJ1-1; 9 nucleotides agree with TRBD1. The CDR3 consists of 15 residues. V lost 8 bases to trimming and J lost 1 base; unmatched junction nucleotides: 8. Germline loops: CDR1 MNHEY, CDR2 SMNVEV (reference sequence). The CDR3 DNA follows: TGTGCCAGCTCCCCGGACAGGGGCTCGAACACTGAAGCTTTCTTT. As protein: CASSPDRGSNTEAFF.

In nucleotides, the CDR3 is TGTGCCAGCAGCGCGGAGGGCCTGAACACTGAAGCTTTCTTT. It yields the protein CASSAEGLNTEAFF. The rearrangement joins TRBV9 to TRBJ1-1; D is unresolved. Germline V CDR1 and CDR2: SGDLS, YYNGEE. V was pared by 3 bases and J by 0 bases, with 9 bases between. This CDR3 has 14 amino acids. Looking up the rest from reference TRBV9 and TRBJ1-1 gives the full variable domain: DSGVTQTPKHLITATGQRVTLRCSPRSGDLSVYWYQQSLDQGLQFLIQYYNGEERAKGNILERFSAQQFPDLHSELNLSSLELGDSALYFCASSAEGLNTEAFFGQGTRLTVV.

The CDR3, as DNA: TGTGCCAGCACCACGACAGGGACATCTGCAACTAATGAAAAACTGTTTTTT. It translates to CASTTTGTSATNEKLFF. This chain uses TRBV27 with TRBJ1-4, with TRBD1 matching over 7 bases. The V gene's germline CDR1 is MNHEY and CDR2 SMNVEV (reference sequence). V trimming: 7 bases; J trimming: 0 bases; junction bases outside the gene matches: 11. This CDR3 is built from 17 residues.

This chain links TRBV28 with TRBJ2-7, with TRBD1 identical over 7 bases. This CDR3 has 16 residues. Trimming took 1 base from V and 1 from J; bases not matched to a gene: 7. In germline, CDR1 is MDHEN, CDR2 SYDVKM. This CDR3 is CASSLSYRGLSYEQYF. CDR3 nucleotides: TGTGCCAGCAGTTTATCTTACAGGGGCCTATCCTACGAGCAGTACTTC.

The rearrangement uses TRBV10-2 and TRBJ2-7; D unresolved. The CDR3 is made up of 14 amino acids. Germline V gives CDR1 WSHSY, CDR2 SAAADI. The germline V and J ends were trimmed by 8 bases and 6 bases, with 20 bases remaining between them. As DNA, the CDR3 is TGCGCCAGCGGTAGACGAAGTGCAGCCCTCGAGCAGTACTTC. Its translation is CASGRRSAALEQYF.

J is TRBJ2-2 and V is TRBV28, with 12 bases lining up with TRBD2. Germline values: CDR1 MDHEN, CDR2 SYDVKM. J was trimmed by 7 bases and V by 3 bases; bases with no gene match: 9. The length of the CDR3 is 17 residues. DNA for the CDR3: TGTGCCAGCAGTTTCGGGCGACTAGCGGGAGACGTCGGGGAGCTGTTTTTT. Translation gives CASSFGRLAGDVGELFF.

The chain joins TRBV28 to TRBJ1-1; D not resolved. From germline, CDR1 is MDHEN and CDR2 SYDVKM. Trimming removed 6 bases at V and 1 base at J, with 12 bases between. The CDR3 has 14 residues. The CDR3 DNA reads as TGTGCCAGCAGATTAGAACAGCCGAACACTGAAGCTTTCTTT. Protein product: CASRLEQPNTEAFF.

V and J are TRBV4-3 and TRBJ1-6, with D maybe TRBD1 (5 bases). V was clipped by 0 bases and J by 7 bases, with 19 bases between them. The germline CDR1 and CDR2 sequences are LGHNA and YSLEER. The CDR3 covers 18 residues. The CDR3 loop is CASSQDTNRAGRNSPLHF. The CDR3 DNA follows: TGCGCCAGCAGCCAAGATACTAATCGGGCAGGGAGGAATTCACCCCTCCACTTT.

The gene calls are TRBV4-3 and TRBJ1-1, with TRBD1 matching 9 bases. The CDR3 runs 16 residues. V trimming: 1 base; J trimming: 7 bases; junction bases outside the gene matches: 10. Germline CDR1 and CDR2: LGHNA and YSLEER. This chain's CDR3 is CASSQGPGTGPYEAFF. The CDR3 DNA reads TGCGCCAGCAGCCAAGGCCCCGGGACAGGGCCCTATGAAGCTTTCTTT.

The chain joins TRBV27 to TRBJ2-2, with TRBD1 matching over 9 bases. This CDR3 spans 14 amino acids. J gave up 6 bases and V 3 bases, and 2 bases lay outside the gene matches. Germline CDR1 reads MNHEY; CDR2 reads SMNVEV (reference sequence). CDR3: CASSFTGGSGELFF. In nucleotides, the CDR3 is TGTGCCAGCAGTTTCACAGGGGGCTCCGGGGAGCTGTTTTTT.

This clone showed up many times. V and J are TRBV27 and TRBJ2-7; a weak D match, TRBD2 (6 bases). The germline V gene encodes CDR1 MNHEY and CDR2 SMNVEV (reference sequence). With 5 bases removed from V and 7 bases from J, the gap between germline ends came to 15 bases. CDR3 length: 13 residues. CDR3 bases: TGTGCCAGCAGTCCCACCTCGGCGGGGGAGCAGTACTTC. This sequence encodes CASSPTSAGEQYF.

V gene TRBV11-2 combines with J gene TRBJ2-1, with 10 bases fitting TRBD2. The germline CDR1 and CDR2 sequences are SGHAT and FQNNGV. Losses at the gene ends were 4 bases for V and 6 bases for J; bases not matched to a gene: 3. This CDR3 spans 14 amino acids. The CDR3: CASSSSGRINEQFF. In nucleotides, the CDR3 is TGTGCCAGCAGCTCTAGCGGGAGAATCAATGAGCAGTTCTTC.

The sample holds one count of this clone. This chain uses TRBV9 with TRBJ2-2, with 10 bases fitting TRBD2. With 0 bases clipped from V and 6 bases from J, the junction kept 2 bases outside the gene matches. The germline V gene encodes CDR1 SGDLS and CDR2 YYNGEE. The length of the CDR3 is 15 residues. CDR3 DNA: TGTGCCAGCAGCGTAGAAGCGGGAGGGCCCGGGGAGCTGTTTTTT. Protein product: CASSVEAGGPGELFF.